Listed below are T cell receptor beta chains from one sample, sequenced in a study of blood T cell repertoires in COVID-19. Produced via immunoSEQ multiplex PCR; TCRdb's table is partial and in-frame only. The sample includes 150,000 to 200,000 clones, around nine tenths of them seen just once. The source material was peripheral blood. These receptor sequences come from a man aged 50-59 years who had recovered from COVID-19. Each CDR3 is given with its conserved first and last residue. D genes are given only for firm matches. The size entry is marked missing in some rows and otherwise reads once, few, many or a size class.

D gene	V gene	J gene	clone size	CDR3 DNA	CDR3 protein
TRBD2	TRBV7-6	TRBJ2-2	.	TGTGCCAGCACCGCCCGGGGTGGAGCTAGCGGGAGCACCGGGGAGCTGTTTTTT	CASTARGGASGSTGELFF
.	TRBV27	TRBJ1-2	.	TGTGCCAGCAGCCCGGTTACCGGGGGAATAAAATATGGCTACACCTTC	CASSPVTGGIKYGYTF
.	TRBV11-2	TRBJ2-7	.	TGTGCCAGCAGTTATCAGGGCTACGAGCAGTACTTC	CASSYQGYEQYF
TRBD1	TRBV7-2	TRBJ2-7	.	TGTGCCAGCAGCTTAGTGACAGGGGGCTCCGAGCAGTACTTC	CASSLVTGGSEQYF
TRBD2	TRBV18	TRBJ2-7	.	TGTGCCAGCTCACCTGTCGCGGGAGGGGGGAACGAGCAGTACTTC	CASSPVAGGGNEQYF
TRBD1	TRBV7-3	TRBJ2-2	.	TGTGCCAGCAGCCCAGAACTCCTTGGGACAGGGATAGCCGGGGAGCTGTTTTTT	CASSPELLGTGIAGELFF
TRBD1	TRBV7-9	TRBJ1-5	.	TGTGCCAGCAGCTCCGGGACAGGGTTTTTAGGGAGCAATCAGCCCCAGCATTTT	CASSSGTGFLGSNQPQHF
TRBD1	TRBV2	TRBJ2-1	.	TGTGCCAGCAGTGGGCAGGGGGCGCTCAATGAGCAGTTCTTC	CASSGQGALNEQFF
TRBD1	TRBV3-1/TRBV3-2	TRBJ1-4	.	TGTGCCAGCAGCACGGGACAGGGCCCGCCCAGGGCTAATGAAAAACTGTTTTTT	CASSTGQGPPRANEKLFF
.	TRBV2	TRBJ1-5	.	TGTGCCAGCAGTGCTCGGCAGGGCGATCAGCCCCAGCATTTT	CASSARQGDQPQHF
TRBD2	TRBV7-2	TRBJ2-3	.	TGTGCCAGCAGCCGTAGCGGGCCTGGCGCAGATACGCAGTATTTT	CASSRSGPGADTQYF
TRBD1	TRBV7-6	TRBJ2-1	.	TGTGCCAGCAGCACCGGGACAGGGGGCTCCTACAATGAGCAGTTCTTC	CASSTGTGGSYNEQFF
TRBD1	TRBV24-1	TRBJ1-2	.	TGTGCCACCAGTGAACCCGACAGGGGAGGCTATGGCTACACCTTC	CATSEPDRGGYGYTF
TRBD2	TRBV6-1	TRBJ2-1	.	TGTGCCAGCAGTGGCCGTCTAGCGGGGTCCTACAATGAGCAGTTCTTC	CASSGRLAGSYNEQFF
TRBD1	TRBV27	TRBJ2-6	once	TGTGCCAGCAGTTGGGGGGACAGGGGGTCTGGGGCCAACGTCCTGACTTTC	CASSWGDRGSGANVLTF